This T cell receptor (beta chain) was recovered during a study of regulatory T cells in long-lasting Graves disease (dated by TCRdb to about 2021). Some background on the complete study: Persistent Graves' disease meant more than 5 years of antithyroid drug treatment with TSH receptor autoantibodies that stayed positive. Persistent Graves' disease patients were compared with newly diagnosed Graves' disease patients by peripheral blood TCR sequencing and RNA sequencing. The study took place in China and was registered as a clinical trial. A total of around 35 samples underwent TCR sequencing, from roughly 13 patients with persistent Graves' disease and around 20 patients with newly diagnosed Graves' disease. Persistent Graves' disease patients in the clinical cohort had taken antithyroid drugs for around 11 years on average.

Paper-wide results and their limitations: Sequencing and analysis were limited to the TCR beta chain. TRBV28, TRBJ1-2 and TRBJ2-5 were preferentially used in persistent disease, while TRBV20-1 and TRBJ2-1 were favored in newly diagnosed disease. Patients with persistent disease shared more public clonotypes (about 2,700) than newly diagnosed patients did (around 930). Persistent Graves' disease patients showed lower TCR Shannon entropy and fewer highly expanded clones than newly diagnosed patients, suggesting clonal expansion. The study examined only peripheral blood because the primary lesion, thyroid tissue, could not be accessed. The authors acknowledged the small sample size as a limitation that may reduce accuracy.

The intended sense of this specimen's time point label: persistent/refractory GD, antithyroid drugs over 5 years with positive TRAb. For both TCR sequencing and RNA sequencing, RNA was extracted from PBMCs in TRIzol. Graves' disease was diagnosed according to American Thyroid Association guidelines. The patients came from an endocrinology department in Xi'an, China. Each patient gave approximately 10 milliliters of peripheral blood, collected in an EDTA anticoagulant tube. Ficoll Paque Plus density gradient separation was used to isolate PBMCs, and no further T cell sorting was performed. An Agilent 2100 Bioanalyzer and agarose gel were used to check RNA quality, and a NanoDrop 2000 was used to measure RNA concentration. Libraries were made using multiplex PCR. The run used an Illumina HiSeq 4000. iRepertoire HTBI primers and Arm-PCR amplification of CDR3 regions were used to construct TCR beta libraries. Gel purification was performed on PCR products prior to sequencing. The published analysis was carried out like this. Gene usage analysis of CDR3 amino acid clonotypes used the approximately 62 TRBV and 11 to 15 TRBJ segments found across samples. COPE and FqMerger were used to merge the filtered high-quality paired reads into contigs. Contigs were aligned with BLAST to IMGT TRBV, TRBD and TRBJ reference genes, and CDR3 was defined per IMGT. Any clonotype with a frequency above 0.1% was counted as a highly expanded clone. Shannon entropy served as the measure of repertoire diversity, while the Gini coefficient captured V-J evenness. A clonotype was considered public if more than one individual shared it. TCRdb trimmed public reads at Q25 via fastp, called clones via MiXCR and kept in-frame beta chains. Identical CDR3 proteins give one entry, which carries the most common genes and DNA. It is TCRdb's table, rather than the study itself, that gives the V and J calls and clone size. This sample is represented by 350,000 to 450,000 distinct CDR3 sequences; less than 25% of them were singletons. The top ten constitute roughly 20% of the sample.

The CDR1 and CDR2 encoded by the germline V gene are SGDLS and YYNGEE. V and J lose 0 bases and 5 bases, and a span of 14 bases separates them. The CDR3 sequence holds 15 residues, the cysteine and phenylalanine included. The entry retains the CDR3 DNA only, 45 bases that are in frame from base 1. This clonotype was seen repeatedly, ten times or more. Its binding antigen is unknown. No qualities accompany the bases; no much larger clone lies one base away. This clonotype originated in a female donor with Graves disease. The sample here was peripheral blood mononuclear cells (PBMCs), taken when the disease was refractory, from a patient treated with antithyroid drugs. The chain joins TRBV9 to TRBJ2-5; the D gene cannot be named for sure. The nucleotides are TGTGCCAGCAGCGTAGTAGGGAATCGGATGGAGACCCAGTACTTC. It translates to CASSVVGNRMETQYF.